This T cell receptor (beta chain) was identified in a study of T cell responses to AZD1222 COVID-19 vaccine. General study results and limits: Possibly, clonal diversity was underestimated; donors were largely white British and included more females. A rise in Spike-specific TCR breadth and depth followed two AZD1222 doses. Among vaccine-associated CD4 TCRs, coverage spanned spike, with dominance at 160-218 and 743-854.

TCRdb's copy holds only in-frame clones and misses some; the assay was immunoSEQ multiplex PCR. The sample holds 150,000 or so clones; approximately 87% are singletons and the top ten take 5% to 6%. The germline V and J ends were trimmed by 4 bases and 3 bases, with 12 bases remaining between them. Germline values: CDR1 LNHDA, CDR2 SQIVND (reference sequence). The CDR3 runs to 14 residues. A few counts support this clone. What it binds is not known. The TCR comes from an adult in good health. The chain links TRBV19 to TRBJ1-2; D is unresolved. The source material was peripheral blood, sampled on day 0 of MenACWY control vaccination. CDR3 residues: CASSKSQRDYGYTF. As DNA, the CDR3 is TGTGCCAGTAGTAAGTCGCAGCGAGACTATGGCTACACCTTC.